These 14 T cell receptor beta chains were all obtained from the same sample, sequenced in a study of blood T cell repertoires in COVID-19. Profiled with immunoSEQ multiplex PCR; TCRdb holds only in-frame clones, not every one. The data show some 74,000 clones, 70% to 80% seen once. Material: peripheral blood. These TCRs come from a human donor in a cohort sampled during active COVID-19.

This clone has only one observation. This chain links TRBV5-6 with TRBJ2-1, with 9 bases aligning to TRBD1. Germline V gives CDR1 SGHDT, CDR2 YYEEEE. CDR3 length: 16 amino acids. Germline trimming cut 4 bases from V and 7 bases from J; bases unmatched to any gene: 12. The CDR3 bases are TGTGCCAGCAGCCCCGACCTCGGACAGGGGTGGAATGAGCAGTTCTTC. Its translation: CASSPDLGQGWNEQFF.

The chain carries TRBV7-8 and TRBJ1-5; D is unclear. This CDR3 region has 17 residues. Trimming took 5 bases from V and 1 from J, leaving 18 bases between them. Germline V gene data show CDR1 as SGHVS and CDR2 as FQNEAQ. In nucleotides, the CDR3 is TGTGCCAGCAGCCCGCTACCCGGGAGGAGGAGCAATCAGCCCCAGCATTTT. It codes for CASSPLPGRRSNQPQHF.

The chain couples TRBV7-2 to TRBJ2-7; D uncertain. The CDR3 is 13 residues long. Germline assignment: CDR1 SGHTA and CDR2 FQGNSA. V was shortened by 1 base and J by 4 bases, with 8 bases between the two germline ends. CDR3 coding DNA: TGTGCCAGCAGCTTAGAGGAGAGTTACGAGCAGTACTTC. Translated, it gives CASSLEESYEQYF.

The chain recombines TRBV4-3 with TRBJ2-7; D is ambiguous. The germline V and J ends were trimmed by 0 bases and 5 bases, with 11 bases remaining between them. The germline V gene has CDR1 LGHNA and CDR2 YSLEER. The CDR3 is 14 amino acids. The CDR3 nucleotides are TGCGCCAGCAGCCAAGATTCGTACGTAGACGAGCAGTACTTC. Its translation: CASSQDSYVDEQYF.

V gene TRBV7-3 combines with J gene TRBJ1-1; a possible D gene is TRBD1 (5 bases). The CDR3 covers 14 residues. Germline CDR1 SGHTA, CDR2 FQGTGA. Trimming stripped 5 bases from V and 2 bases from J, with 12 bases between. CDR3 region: CASSRGGLNTEAFF. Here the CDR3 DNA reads TGTGCCAGCAGCAGGGGTGGGCTTAACACTGAAGCTTTCTTT.

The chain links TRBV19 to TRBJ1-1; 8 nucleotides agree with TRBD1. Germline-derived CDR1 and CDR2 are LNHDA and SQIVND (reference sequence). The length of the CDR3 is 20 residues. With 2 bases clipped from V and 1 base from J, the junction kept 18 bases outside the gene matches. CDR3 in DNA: TGTGCCAGTAGTATATTAATTAAGGGCAGGGGGCTTATAAAGAACACTGAAGCTTTCTTT. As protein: CASSILIKGRGLIKNTEAFF.

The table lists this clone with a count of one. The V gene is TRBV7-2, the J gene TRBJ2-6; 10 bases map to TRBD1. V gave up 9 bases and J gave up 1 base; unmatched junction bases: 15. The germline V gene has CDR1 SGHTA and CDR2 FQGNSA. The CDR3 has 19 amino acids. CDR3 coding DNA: TGTGCCAGTACGAAAGGGACAGGGGTGGCAGGGTCTGGGGCCAACGTCCTGACTTTC. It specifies CASTKGTGVAGSGANVLTF.

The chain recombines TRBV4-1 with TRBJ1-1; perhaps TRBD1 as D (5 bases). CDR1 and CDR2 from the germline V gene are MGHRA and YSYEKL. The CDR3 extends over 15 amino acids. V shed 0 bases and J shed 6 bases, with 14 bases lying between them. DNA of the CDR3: TGCGCCAGCAGCCAAGATGGGGGAGGTTTCGCTGAAGCTTTCTTT. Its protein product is CASSQDGGGFAEAFF.

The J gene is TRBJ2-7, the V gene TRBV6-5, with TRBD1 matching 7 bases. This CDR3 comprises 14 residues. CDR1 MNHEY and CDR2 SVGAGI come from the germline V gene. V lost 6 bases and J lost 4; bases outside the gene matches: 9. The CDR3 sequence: CASRKPGQFYEQYV. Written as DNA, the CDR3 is TGTGCCAGCAGGAAGCCGGGACAGTTTTACGAGCAGTACGTC.

CDR3 DNA: TGTGCCAGCAGCGTAGTAGGGGGCCCTGGCTCCTACGAGCAGTACTTC. Its translation: CASSVVGGPGSYEQYF. The chain joins TRBV9 to TRBJ2-7; 7 nucleotides match TRBD1. CDR3 length: 16 amino acids. Germline assignment: CDR1 SGDLS and CDR2 YYNGEE. Trimming removed 0 bases from V and 0 bases from J; junction bases left unmatched: 6.

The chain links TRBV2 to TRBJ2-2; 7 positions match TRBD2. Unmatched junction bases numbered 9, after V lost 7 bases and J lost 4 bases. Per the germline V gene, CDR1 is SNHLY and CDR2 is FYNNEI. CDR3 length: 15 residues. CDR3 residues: CASTREVVSTGELFF. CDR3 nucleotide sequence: TGTGCCAGCACCCGGGAGGTAGTGAGCACCGGGGAGCTGTTTTTT.

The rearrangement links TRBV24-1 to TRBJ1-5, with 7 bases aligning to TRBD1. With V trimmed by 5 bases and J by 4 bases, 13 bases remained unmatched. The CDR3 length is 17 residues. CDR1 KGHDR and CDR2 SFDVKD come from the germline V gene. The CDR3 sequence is CATSVQPRDSPNQPQHF. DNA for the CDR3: TGTGCCACCAGTGTACAACCCCGGGACAGCCCTAATCAGCCCCAGCATTTT.

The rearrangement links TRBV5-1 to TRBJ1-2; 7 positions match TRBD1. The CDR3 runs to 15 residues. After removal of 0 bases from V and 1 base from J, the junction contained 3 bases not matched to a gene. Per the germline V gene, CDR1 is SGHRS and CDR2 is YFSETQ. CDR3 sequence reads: CASSLVQGVNYGYTF. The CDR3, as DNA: TGCGCCAGCAGCTTGGTTCAGGGGGTTAACTATGGCTACACCTTC. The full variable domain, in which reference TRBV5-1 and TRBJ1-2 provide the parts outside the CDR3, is KAGVTQTPRYLIKTRGQQVTLSCSPISGHRSVSWYQQTPGQGLQFLFEYFSETQRNKGNFPGRFSGRQFSNSRSEMNVSTLELGDSALYLCASSLVQGVNYGYTFGSGTRLTVV.

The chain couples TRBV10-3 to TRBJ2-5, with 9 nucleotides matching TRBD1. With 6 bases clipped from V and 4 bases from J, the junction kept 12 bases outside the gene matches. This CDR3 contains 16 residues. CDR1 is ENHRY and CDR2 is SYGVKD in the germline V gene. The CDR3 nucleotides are TGTGCCATCAGCCGCGGAACCGGGACAGGGACAGAGACCCAGTACTTC. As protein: CAISRGTGTGTETQYF.